This TCR beta chain emerged from a study of blood T cell repertoires in COVID-19. About the study: Samples of COVID-19 (acute and convalescent) were obtained from the United States, Italy and Spain. In each case, the material was cDNA or gDNA derived from T cells, B-cell-depleted T cells, or PBMCs.

Seattle patient enrollment occurred during active infection, with longitudinal follow-up thereafter. As processed by the authors: Reference gene primer amplification gave estimated nucleated cell counts. The data were produced by immunoSEQ multiplex PCR, yet TCRdb's version contains in-frame clones alone and is incomplete. That table supplies the V and J calls and clone size; D and trimming were determined from the DNA. The sample lists around 300,000 clones, 80% to 95% occurring once. This CDR3 region has 14 residues. The V and J ends lost 2 bases and 10 bases, in that order; junction bases with no gene match: 6. Germline CDR1 is SGHNT and CDR2 is YYREEE (reference sequence).

The gene calls are TRBV5-4 and TRBJ2-1, with 10 bases lining up with TRBD2. This receptor was identified in a woman in her 30s with COVID-19, enrolled during active disease. The specimen sequenced was peripheral blood. In DNA, the CDR3 is TGTGCCAGCAGCTTACTAGCGGGACCACAGGAGCAGTTCTTC. Residues: CASSLLAGPQEQFF. Together with reference TRBV5-4 and TRBJ2-1, the CDR3 gives the full variable domain: ETGVTQSPTHLIKTRGQQVTLRCSSQSGHNTVSWYQQALGQGPQFIFQYYREEENGRGNFPPRFSGLQFPNYSSELNVNALELDDSALYLCASSLLAGPQEQFFGPGTRLTVL.